One and the same sample provided the 21 T cell receptor beta chains below, sequenced in a study of blood T cell repertoires in COVID-19. The table came from immunoSEQ multiplex PCR; TCRdb's copy has only in-frame clones and leaves some out. The table shows about 61,000 clones, with around 87% occurring only once. The sequenced sample was peripheral blood. These receptors all come from a man aged 55 to 70 with acute or convalescent COVID-19.

This clone has a handful of counts. The genes are TRBV7-2 and TRBJ2-7; 9 bases line up with TRBD1. The length of the CDR3 is 13 residues. Germline-derived CDR1 and CDR2 are SGHTA and FQGNSA. V trimming: 3 bases; J trimming: 6 bases; junction bases outside the gene matches: 3. CDR3 region: CASSFGTGSEQYF. The DNA for the CDR3 is TGTGCCAGCAGCTTTGGGACAGGGAGCGAGCAGTACTTC.

V usage is TRBV6-2 or TRBV6-3 and J usage is TRBJ1-2, with TRBD1 matching 7 bases. The trim removed 6 bases at V and 5 bases at J, leaving 12 bases unmatched. The CDR3 is made up of 15 amino acids. Germline V gene lookup returns CDR1 MNHEY and CDR2 SVGEGT. The CDR3 spells CASSDPGTVTYGYTF. CDR3 sequence (DNA): TGTGCCAGCAGCGATCCCGGGACAGTTACATATGGCTACACCTTC.

The chain recombines TRBV27 with TRBJ1-1, with 9 bases aligning to TRBD1. The CDR3 runs 12 residues. Germline V gene lookup returns CDR1 MNHEY and CDR2 SMNVEV (reference sequence). The junction had 5 bases not matched to a gene; V was cut back by 5 bases and J by 10 bases. The DNA of the CDR3 is TGTGCCAGCAGTCCACCGGGACAGGGAGCTTTCTTT. It yields the protein CASSPPGQGAFF.

The chain has TRBV4-3 and TRBJ1-5; TRBD1 might be the D (6 bases). Per germline, CDR1 LGHNA and CDR2 YSLEER. The V and J ends lost 0 bases and 3 bases respectively, with 9 bases between them. This CDR3 has 15 residues. The CDR3 protein is CASSQEAGVNQPQHF. The CDR3 nucleotides are TGCGCCAGCAGCCAAGAGGCAGGGGTCAATCAGCCCCAGCATTTT.

The J gene is TRBJ1-1, the V gene TRBV6-5, with a weak D call TRBD1 (6 bases). V lost 2 bases and J 1 base, leaving 14 bases between the germline ends. Germline V gene sequence: CDR1 MNHEY, CDR2 SVGAGI. This CDR3 comprises 16 residues. The DNA of the CDR3 is TGTGCCAGCAGTTACCCAGGGGAAGGGACGAACACTGAAGCTTTCTTT. As protein: CASSYPGEGTNTEAFF.

The V and J genes are TRBV2 and TRBJ1-1, with D tentatively TRBD1 (6 bases). Trimming took off 7 bases at V and 1 base at J, with 13 bases between the two ends. This CDR3 comprises 14 residues. Germline V lookup: CDR1 SNHLY, CDR2 FYNNEI. The CDR3 is CASTQAGANTEAFF. The CDR3 DNA reads as TGTGCCAGCACCCAAGCGGGGGCGAACACTGAAGCTTTCTTT.

The chain combines TRBV18 with TRBJ1-2, with unresolved D. CDR3 length: 14 residues. Germline CDR1 is KGHSH and CDR2 is LQKENI. The ends were cut back, 3 bases at V and 0 bases at J, with 8 bases in the middle. The DNA for the CDR3 is TGTGCCAGCTCACCGGGAGCCACTAACTATGGCTACACCTTC. Its protein product is CASSPGATNYGYTF.

CDR3 nucleotides: TGTGCCAGTGGGGGACTGAGCTACGAGCAGTACTTC. Amino acid sequence: CASGGLSYEQYF. V is TRBV19 and J is TRBJ2-7, with a weak D call TRBD2 (6 bases). Germline loops: CDR1 LNHDA, CDR2 SQIVND (reference sequence). Trimming shortened V by 8 bases and J by 3 bases, and 11 bases separated the two germline ends. The CDR3 contains 12 residues.

This sequence joins TRBV5-1 and TRBJ2-1, with 11 positions matching TRBD2. CDR3 length: 14 residues. The J segment lost 8 bases and the V segment lost 3 bases, leaving 4 bases of the junction unmatched. The germline V gene has CDR1 SGHRS and CDR2 YFSETQ. CDR3 nucleotide sequence: TGCGCCAGCAGCTCTTTAGCGGGGGGGCATGAGCAGTTCTTC. This sequence encodes CASSSLAGGHEQFF. The full variable domain, in which reference TRBV5-1 and TRBJ2-1 provide the parts outside the CDR3, is KAGVTQTPRYLIKTRGQQVTLSCSPISGHRSVSWYQQTPGQGLQFLFEYFSETQRNKGNFPGRFSGRQFSNSRSEMNVSTLELGDSALYLCASSSLAGGHEQFFGPGTRLTVL.

V usage is TRBV19 and J usage is TRBJ2-5, with TRBD2 matching 9 bases. The CDR3 consists of 14 residues. Germline CDR1 and CDR2: LNHDA and SQIVND (reference sequence). V trimming: 3 bases; J trimming: 4 bases; junction bases outside the gene matches: 3. The CDR3, as DNA: TGTGCCAGTAGTATTCAGCGGGGGGTAGAGACCCAGTACTTC. This translates into CASSIQRGVETQYF.

The V gene is TRBV7-2, the J gene TRBJ2-3, with D perhaps TRBD1 (5 bases). V lost 0 bases and J lost 7, with 11 bases in between. The CDR3 extends over 14 amino acids. CDR1 is SGHTA, CDR2 FQGNSA, per germline. The CDR3 DNA reads as TGTGCCAGCAGCTTAGCCCGGCAGGGTCATACGCAGTATTTT. It is translated as CASSLARQGHTQYF. The full variable domain, completed using reference TRBV7-2 and TRBJ2-3, is GAGVSQSPSNKVTEKGKDVELRCDPISGHTALYWYRQSLGQGLEFLIYFQGNSAPDKSGLPSDRFSAERTGGSVSTLTIQRTQQEDSAVYLCASSLARQGHTQYFGPGTRLTVL.

Written as DNA, the CDR3 is TGTGCCAGCAGCTTAGACAGCCAAGAGACCCAGTACTTC. Amino acids: CASSLDSQETQYF. The rearrangement links TRBV7-2 to TRBJ2-5; D is unresolved. V was shortened by 1 base and J by 1 base, with 4 bases between the two germline ends. Germline V gene sequence: CDR1 SGHTA, CDR2 FQGNSA. This CDR3 has 13 residues.

The chain combines TRBV19 with TRBJ2-1, with 10 positions matching TRBD2. Germline values: CDR1 LNHDA, CDR2 SQIVND (reference sequence). CDR3 length: 16 amino acids. After removal of 2 bases from V and 4 bases from J, the junction contained 5 bases not matched to a gene. CDR3 nucleotides: TGTGCCAGTAGTATAAGGAGACTAGCGGGTTACAATGAGCAGTTCTTC. This codes for CASSIRRLAGYNEQFF.

V gene TRBV3-1 (or the pseudogene TRBV3-2) combines with J gene TRBJ1-1; TRBD1 is a possible D gene (5 bases). Germline V gene sequence: CDR1 LGHDT, CDR2 YNNKEL (reference sequence). Trimming left V 4 bases short and J 0 bases short, with 21 bases between. CDR3 length: 18 residues. The CDR3 nucleotides read TGTGCCAGCAGCCCCCTAAGGGGCGGGGGACCCATGAACACTGAAGCTTTCTTT. It codes for CASSPLRGGGPMNTEAFF.

The chain employs TRBV4-1 and TRBJ2-2; possible D gene TRBD1, 5 bases. Per germline, CDR1 MGHRA and CDR2 YSYEKL. The CDR3 runs 15 residues. Trimming removed 0 bases at V and 4 bases at J, with 9 bases between. Written as DNA, the CDR3 is TGCGCCAGCAGCCAAGAGACAGTTGGCACCGGGGAGCTGTTTTTT. This sequence encodes CASSQETVGTGELFF.

This rearrangement joins TRBV18 to TRBJ1-2; 7 nucleotides match TRBD1. V trimming: 2 bases; J trimming: 8 bases; junction bases outside the gene matches: 11. The length of the CDR3 is 15 residues. Germline V gene data show CDR1 as KGHSH and CDR2 as LQKENI. CDR3: CASSPKDRASWGYTF. DNA of the CDR3: TGTGCCAGCTCACCAAAAGACAGGGCGTCCTGGGGCTACACCTTC. The full variable domain, in which reference TRBV18 and TRBJ1-2 provide the parts outside the CDR3, is NAGVMQNPRHLVRRRGQEARLRCSPMKGHSHVYWYRQLPEEGLKFMVYLQKENIIDESGMPKERFSAEFPKEGPSILRIQQVVRGDSAAYFCASSPKDRASWGYTFGSGTRLTVV.

This chain's CDR3 is CASSPYNEQFF. CDR3 DNA: TGTGCCAGCAGCCCTTACAATGAGCAGTTCTTC. The rearrangement joins TRBV7-2 to TRBJ2-1; no firm D call. CDR3 length: 11 residues. V was cut by 5 bases and J by 4 bases, with 3 bases left in between. CDR1 and CDR2 from the germline V gene are SGHTA and FQGNSA.

A few counts support this clone. The chain links TRBV4-3 to TRBJ1-1; D perhaps matches TRBD1 (6 bases). The V gene's germline CDR1 is LGHNA and CDR2 YSLEER. V gave up 5 bases and J gave up 0 bases, with 10 bases separating them. The CDR3 runs to 14 residues. The CDR3 region is CASSSGQLNTEAFF. The CDR3 DNA follows: TGCGCCAGCAGCTCCGGACAGTTGAACACTGAAGCTTTCTTT.

The V gene is TRBV9, the J gene TRBJ1-1; unclear D gene. The CDR3 is 14 amino acids. The V and J ends lost 3 bases and 1 base respectively, with 10 bases between them. Germline CDR1 SGDLS, CDR2 YYNGEE. The CDR3 reads CASSASWANTEAFF. The CDR3 DNA sequence: TGTGCCAGCAGCGCCTCATGGGCGAACACTGAAGCTTTCTTT.

The chain employs TRBV5-5 and TRBJ2-7; TRBD1 matches 11 bases. The CDR3 runs 14 residues. J lost 2 bases, V lost 5 bases, and 3 bases had no gene match. In germline, CDR1 is SGHKS, CDR2 YYEKEE (reference sequence). The CDR3 sequence: CASSRTGGAYEQYF. The CDR3 DNA follows: TGTGCCAGCAGTCGGACAGGGGGCGCCTACGAGCAGTACTTC.

This chain connects TRBV21-1 to TRBJ2-5; TRBD2 is taken as the D call from the table, unchecked against the DNA. TRBV21-1 is a known pseudogene. There are 17 residues in the CDR3. The CDR3 spells CASSSPPGGLSKETQYF. CDR3 nucleotide sequence: TGTGCCAGCAGCAGTCCCCCGGGGGGGTTGTCTAAAGAGACCCAGTACTTC.